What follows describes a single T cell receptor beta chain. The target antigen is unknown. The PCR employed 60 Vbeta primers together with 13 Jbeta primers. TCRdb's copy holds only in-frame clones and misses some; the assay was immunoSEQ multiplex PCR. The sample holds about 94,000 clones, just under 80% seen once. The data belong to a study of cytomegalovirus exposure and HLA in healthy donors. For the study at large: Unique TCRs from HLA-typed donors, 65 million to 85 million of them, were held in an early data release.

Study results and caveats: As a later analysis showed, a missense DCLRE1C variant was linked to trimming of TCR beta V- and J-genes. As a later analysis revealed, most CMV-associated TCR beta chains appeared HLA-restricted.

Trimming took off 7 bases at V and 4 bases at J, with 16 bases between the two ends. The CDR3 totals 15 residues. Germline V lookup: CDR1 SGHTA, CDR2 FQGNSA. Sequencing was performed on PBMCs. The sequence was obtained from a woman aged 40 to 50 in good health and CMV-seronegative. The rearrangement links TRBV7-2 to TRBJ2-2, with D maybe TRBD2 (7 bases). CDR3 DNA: TGTGCCAGCAACCCAAGGGGAGGGGGCACCGGGGAGCTGTTTTTT. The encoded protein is CASNPRGGGTGELFF.